This is a list of T cell receptor beta chains from one sample in a study of blood T cell repertoires in COVID-19. TCRdb's table, derived via immunoSEQ multiplex PCR, lists solely in-frame clones and lacks some. In the table there are 150,000 to 200,000 clones, 94% of which are singletons. The sequencing sample was made of peripheral blood. These receptors came from a man aged 25-45 years with COVID-19, enrolled during active disease. The CDR3 runs from the conserved cysteine through the conserved F or W.

j_gene	v_gene	CDR3aa
TRBJ2-5	TRBV11-2	CASSARTGIETQYF
TRBJ1-1	TRBV19	CATSDSLNTEAFF
TRBJ1-1	TRBV6-4	CASSGGVNTEAFF
TRBJ1-4	TRBV6-1	CASSEAGRVGEKLFF
TRBJ1-1	TRBV19	CASSHYRGPNTEAFF
TRBJ2-5	TRBV11-2	CASSPRTSGGETQYF
TRBJ1-2	TRBV4-1	CASSQGTGQGLYGYTF
TRBJ1-1	TRBV6-6	CASSLDRTNTEAFF
TRBJ2-1	TRBV13	CASSPGTETYNEQFF
TRBJ1-3	TRBV5-1	CASSLGTPSSGNTIYF
TRBJ2-5	TRBV27	CASSFLLYQETQYF
TRBJ1-1	TRBV5-4	CASSLQTDMNTEAFF
TRBJ1-1	TRBV6-5	CASSYSGGNGGTEAFF
TRBJ1-2	TRBV15	CATSREDFYSGYTF
TRBJ1-2	TRBV5-1	CASSSLPGDDYGYTF
TRBJ2-2	TRBV5-4	CASSLRGFSTGELFF
TRBJ1-4	TRBV15	CATSRDGRLASGAQKLFF
TRBJ1-1	TRBV2	CASSRQATEAFF
TRBJ2-1	TRBV9	CASSRRGGSSYNEQFF
TRBJ1-6	TRBV9	CASSPGTDGSPLHF
TRBJ1-2	TRBV5-1	CASSFTLGLLYGYTF
TRBJ1-3	TRBV5-6	CASSLGGVSGNTIYF
TRBJ1-1	TRBV15	CATSRGQGVTEAFF